Detailed here is one T cell receptor beta chain. Its antigen remains unknown. Treatment meaning: approximately 10-day PBMC culture with coronavirus spike peptide pools or control peptides (ViraFEST assay). Unexposed donor CD4+ T cells predated the COVID-19 pandemic, collected 2011-2018. Sequenced with the Oncomine TCR Beta short-read assay was DNA taken from cultured CD4+ T cells. TCRdb redid the calling of the PCR reads with MiXCR, one entry per CDR3 protein. Of about 9,600 distinct CDR3 sequences listed, roughly 50% are singletons. This CDR3 is built from 16 residues. Trimming at V came to 5 bases and at J to 5 bases, leaving 8 bases not matched to a gene. Germline CDR1 SGHVS, CDR2 FQNEAQ. This sample was included in a study of vaccination and CD4 T cells after COVID-19.

This receptor was taken from a human donor in good health. This chain joins TRBV7-8 and TRBJ2-3; 12 positions agree with TRBD2. The sequencing sample was made of CD4+ T cells from blood, cultured in vitro. The CDR3 DNA reads TGTGCCAGCAGCCTAAGACTAGCGGGAGATGAAGATACGCAGTATTTT. This codes for CASSLRLAGDEDTQYF.